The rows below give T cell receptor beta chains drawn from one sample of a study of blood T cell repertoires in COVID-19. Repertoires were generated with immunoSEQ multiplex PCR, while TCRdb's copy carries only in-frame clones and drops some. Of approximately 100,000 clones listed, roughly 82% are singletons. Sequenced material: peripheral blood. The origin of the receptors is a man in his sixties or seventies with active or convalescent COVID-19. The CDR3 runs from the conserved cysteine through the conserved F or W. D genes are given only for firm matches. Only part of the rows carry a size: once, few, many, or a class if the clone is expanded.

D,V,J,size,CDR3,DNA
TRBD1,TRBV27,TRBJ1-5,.,CASSSQGALYQPQHF,TGTGCCAGCAGTTCGCAGGGGGCCCTCTATCAGCCCCAGCATTTT
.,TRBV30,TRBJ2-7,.,CAWSVGAYEQYF,TGTGCCTGGTCGGTCGGTGCCTACGAGCAGTACTTC
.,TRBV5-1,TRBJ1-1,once,CASSLASGLPTEAFF,TGCGCCAGCAGCTTGGCTTCAGGGTTACCAACTGAAGCTTTCTTT
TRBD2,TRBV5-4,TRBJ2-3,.,CASSSAGGHGDTQYF,TGTGCCAGCAGCTCAGCGGGGGGGCACGGAGATACGCAGTATTTT
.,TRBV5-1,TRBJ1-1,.,CASSKGGVPEAFF,TGCGCCAGCAGCAAAGGGGGGGTTCCTGAAGCTTTCTTT
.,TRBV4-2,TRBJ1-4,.,CASSPSELRAIATNEKLFF,TGTGCCAGCAGCCCAAGTGAGTTGAGGGCCATCGCAACTAATGAAAAACTGTTTTTT
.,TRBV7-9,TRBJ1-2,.,CASSPGQRNYGYTF,TGTGCCAGCAGCCCCGGACAGAGGAACTATGGCTACACCTTC
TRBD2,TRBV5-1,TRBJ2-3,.,CASSSGLAGGRVDTQYF,TGCGCCAGCAGCTCCGGACTAGCGGGGGGGCGGGTAGATACGCAGTATTTT
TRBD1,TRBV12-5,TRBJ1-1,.,CASGLLGQGARTEAFF,TGTGCTAGTGGTTTGCTAGGACAGGGGGCTCGGACTGAAGCTTTCTTT
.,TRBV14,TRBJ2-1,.,CASSQELLPGWNEQFF,TGTGCCAGCAGCCAAGAACTCCTACCGGGGTGGAATGAGCAGTTCTTC
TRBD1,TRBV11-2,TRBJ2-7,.,CASSLDPSGQDYEQYF,TGTGCCAGCAGCTTAGACCCGTCCGGACAGGACTACGAGCAGTACTTC
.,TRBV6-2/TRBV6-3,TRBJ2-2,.,CASSASEAGELFF,TGTGCCAGCAGTGCTAGCGAGGCCGGGGAGCTGTTTTTT
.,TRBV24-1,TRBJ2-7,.,CATSDRRTHPSSSYEQYF,TGTGCCACCAGTGACCGCAGGACTCATCCCTCAAGCTCCTACGAGCAGTACTTC
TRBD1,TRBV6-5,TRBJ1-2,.,CASSPDRNYGYTF,TGTGCCAGCAGTCCGGACAGGAATTATGGCTACACCTTC
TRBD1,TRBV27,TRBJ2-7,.,CASSLSPGTGVTYEQYF,TGTGCCAGCAGTTTAAGTCCCGGGACAGGGGTGACCTACGAGCAGTACTTC
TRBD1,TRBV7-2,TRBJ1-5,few,CASSWTGDQPQHF,TGTGCCAGCAGCTGGACAGGGGATCAGCCCCAGCATTTT
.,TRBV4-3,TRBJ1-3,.,CASSEERGGLEATIYF,TGCGCCAGCAGCGAAGAGAGGGGGGGTCTGGAGGCCACCATATATTTT
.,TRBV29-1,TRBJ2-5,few,CSGVRAETQYF,TGCAGCGGGGTTAGAGCGGAGACCCAGTACTTC
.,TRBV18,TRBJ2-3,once,CASGPPNGGTDTQYF,TGTGCCAGCGGACCCCCGAACGGGGGCACAGATACGCAGTATTTT
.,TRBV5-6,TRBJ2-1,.,CASSYTALSSYNEQFF,TGTGCCAGCAGCTACACCGCCCTCAGCTCCTACAATGAGCAGTTCTTC
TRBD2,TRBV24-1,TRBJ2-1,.,CATSDTPPTSGEIYNEQFF,TGTGCCACCAGTGATACTCCCCCTACTAGCGGGGAGATTTACAATGAGCAGTTCTTC
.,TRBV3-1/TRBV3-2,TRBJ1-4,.,CASSQGGVQLFF,TGTGCCAGCAGCCAAGGGGGGGTTCAACTGTTTTTT
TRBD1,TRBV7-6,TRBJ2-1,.,CASRTGGPYNEQFF,TGTGCCAGCAGGACAGGGGGCCCCTACAATGAGCAGTTCTTC
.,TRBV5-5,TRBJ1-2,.,CASSLGEGTGYTF,TGTGCCAGCAGCTTGGGGGAGGGGACGGGCTACACCTTC
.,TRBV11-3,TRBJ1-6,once,CASSLDRRWSYNSPLHF,TGTGCCAGCAGCTTAGATCGGAGATGGAGTTATAATTCACCCCTCCACTTT
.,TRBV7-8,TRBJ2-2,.,CASSAQQVPSTGELFF,TGTGCCAGCAGCGCACAACAGGTCCCAAGTACCGGGGAGCTGTTTTTT
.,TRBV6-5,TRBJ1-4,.,CASSYALGGGNEKLFF,TGTGCCAGCAGTTACGCTCTAGGGGGGGGTAATGAAAAACTGTTTTTT
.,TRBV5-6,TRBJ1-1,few,CASSLSDTEAFF,TGTGCCAGCAGCTTGTCGGACACTGAAGCTTTCTTT
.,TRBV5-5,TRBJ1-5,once,CASSLPGFGQPQHF,TGTGCCAGCAGCTTACCTGGTTTCGGGCAGCCCCAGCATTTT
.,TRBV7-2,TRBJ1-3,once,CASSAGTGNTIYF,TGTGCCAGCAGCGCAGGTACTGGAAACACCATATATTTT
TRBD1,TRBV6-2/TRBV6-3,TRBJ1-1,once,CASSGRGQGVAEAFF,TGTGCCAGCAGCGGACGGGGACAGGGAGTAGCTGAAGCTTTCTTT
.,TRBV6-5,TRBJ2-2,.,CASRTGPTNTGELFF,TGTGCCAGCAGAACAGGTCCTACGAACACCGGGGAGCTGTTTTTT
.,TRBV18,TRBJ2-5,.,CASSPPSRVETQYF,TGTGCCAGCTCACCACCATCCAGGGTTGAGACCCAGTACTTC
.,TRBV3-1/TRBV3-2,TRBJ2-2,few,CASSVDSYSWELFF,TGTGCCAGCAGCGTAGACTCTTACTCGTGGGAGCTGTTTTTT
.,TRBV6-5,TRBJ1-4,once,CASRKQAANEKLFF,TGTGCCAGCAGGAAACAGGCGGCTAATGAAAAACTGTTTTTT
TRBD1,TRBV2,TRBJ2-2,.,CASRKGQQNTGELFF,TGTGCCAGCAGAAAGGGACAGCAAAACACCGGGGAGCTGTTTTTT
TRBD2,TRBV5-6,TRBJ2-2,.,CASSHVAGGPFTGELFF,TGTGCCAGCAGCCATGTAGCGGGGGGGCCCTTCACCGGGGAGCTGTTTTTT
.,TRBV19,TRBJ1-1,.,CASSIAGSLVNTEAFF,TGTGCCAGTAGTATAGCTGGCAGCCTAGTCAACACTGAAGCTTTCTTT
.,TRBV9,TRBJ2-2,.,CASSVSANTGELFF,TGTGCCAGCAGCGTCTCTGCGAACACCGGGGAGCTGTTTTTT
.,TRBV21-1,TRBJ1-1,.,CASRPWALTGGLGAFF,TGTGCCAGCAGACCATGGGCCTTGACAGGGGGGCTAGGAGCTTTCTTT
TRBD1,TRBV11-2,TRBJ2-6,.,CASSLGTGGSSGANVLTF,TGTGCCAGCAGCTTAGGGACAGGGGGTTCTTCTGGGGCCAACGTCCTGACTTTC
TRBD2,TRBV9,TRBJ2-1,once,CASSVAGLANEQFF,TGTGCCAGCAGCGTAGCAGGACTAGCAAATGAGCAGTTCTTC
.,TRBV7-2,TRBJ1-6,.,CASSLGRLSSYNSPLHF,TGTGCCAGCAGCTTAGGGCGGCTCAGCTCCTATAATTCACCCCTCCACTTT
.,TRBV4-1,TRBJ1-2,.,CASSQDERGSVGYTF,TGCGCCAGCAGCCAAGATGAGAGAGGATCAGTTGGCTACACCTTC
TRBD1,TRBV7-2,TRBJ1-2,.,CASSLVGRGFPNYGYTF,TGTGCCAGCAGCTTAGTGGGCAGGGGGTTTCCTAACTATGGCTACACCTTC
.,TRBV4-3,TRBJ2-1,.,CASSQDLRVRSRGYNEQFF,TGCGCCAGCAGCCAAGATCTTCGAGTGCGGTCCCGCGGGTACAATGAGCAGTTCTTC
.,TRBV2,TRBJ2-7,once,CASSLGITRIQSYEQYF,TGTGCCAGCAGTCTCGGGATTACTCGGATTCAATCCTACGAGCAGTACTTC
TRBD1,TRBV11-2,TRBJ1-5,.,CASSLGDRGKPQHF,TGTGCCAGCAGCCTAGGGGACAGGGGCAAGCCCCAGCATTTT
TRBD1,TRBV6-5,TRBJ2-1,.,CASTGQGNEQFF,TGTGCCAGCACCGGACAGGGCAATGAGCAGTTCTTC
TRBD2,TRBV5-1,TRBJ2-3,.,CASSFRLATDTQYF,TGCGCCAGCAGCTTCAGACTAGCCACAGATACGCAGTATTTT
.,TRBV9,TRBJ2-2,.,CASSVSRGSGELFF,TGTGCCAGCAGCGTGTCCAGGGGTTCCGGGGAGCTGTTTTTT
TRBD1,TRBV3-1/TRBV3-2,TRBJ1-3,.,CASSQETGEGNTIYF,TGTGCCAGCAGCCAAGAGACAGGGGAGGGAAACACCATATATTTT
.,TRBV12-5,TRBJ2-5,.,CASGLDTETQYF,TGTGCTAGTGGTTTGGACACAGAGACCCAGTACTTC
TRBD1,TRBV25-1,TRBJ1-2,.,CASRGTGPYGYTF,TGTGCCAGCAGGGGGACAGGGCCTTATGGCTACACCTTC
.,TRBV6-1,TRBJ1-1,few,CASSEALYTEAFF,TGTGCCAGCAGTGAAGCCCTGTACACTGAAGCTTTCTTT
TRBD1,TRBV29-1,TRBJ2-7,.,CSTSGTGYEQYF,TGCAGCACCTCCGGGACAGGTTACGAGCAGTACTTC
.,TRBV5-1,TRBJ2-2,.,CASSLEQGNTGELFF,TGCGCCAGCAGCTTGGAACAGGGGAACACCGGGGAGCTGTTTTTT
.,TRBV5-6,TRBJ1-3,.,CASSLGLGNTIYF,TGTGCCAGCAGCCTAGGTCTGGGAAACACCATATATTTT
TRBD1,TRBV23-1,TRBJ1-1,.,CASSQSMVQGITPGNTEAFF,TGCGCCAGCAGTCAATCAATGGTACAGGGGATTACCCCGGGGAACACTGAAGCTTTCTTT